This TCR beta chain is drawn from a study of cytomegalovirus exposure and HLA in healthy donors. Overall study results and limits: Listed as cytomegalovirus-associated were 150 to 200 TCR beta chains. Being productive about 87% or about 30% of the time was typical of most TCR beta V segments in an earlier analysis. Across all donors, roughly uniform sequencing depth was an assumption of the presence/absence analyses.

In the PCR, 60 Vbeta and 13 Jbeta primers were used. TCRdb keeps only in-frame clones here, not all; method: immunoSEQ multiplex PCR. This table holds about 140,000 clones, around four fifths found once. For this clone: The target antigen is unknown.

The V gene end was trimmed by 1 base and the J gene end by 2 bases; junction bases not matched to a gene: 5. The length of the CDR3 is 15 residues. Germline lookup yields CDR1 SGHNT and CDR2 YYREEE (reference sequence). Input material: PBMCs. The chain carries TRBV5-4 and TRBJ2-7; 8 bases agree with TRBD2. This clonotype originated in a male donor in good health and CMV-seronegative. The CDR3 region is CASSLSSGFPYEQYF. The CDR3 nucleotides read TGTGCCAGCAGCTTGTCTAGCGGGTTTCCCTACGAGCAGTACTTC.